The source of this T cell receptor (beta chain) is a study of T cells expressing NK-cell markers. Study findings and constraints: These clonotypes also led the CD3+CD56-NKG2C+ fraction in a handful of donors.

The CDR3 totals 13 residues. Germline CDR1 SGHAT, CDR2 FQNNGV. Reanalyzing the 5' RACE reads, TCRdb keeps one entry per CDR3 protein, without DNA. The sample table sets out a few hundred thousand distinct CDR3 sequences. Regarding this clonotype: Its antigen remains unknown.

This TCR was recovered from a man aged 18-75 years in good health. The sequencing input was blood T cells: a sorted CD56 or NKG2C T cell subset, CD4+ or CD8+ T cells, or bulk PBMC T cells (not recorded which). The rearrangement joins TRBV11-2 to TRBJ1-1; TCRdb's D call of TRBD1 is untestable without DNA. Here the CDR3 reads CASSSPWRTEAFF.